This T cell receptor (beta chain) was retrieved from a study of blood T cell repertoires in COVID-19. Original processing methods: Reference gene primer amplification in the assay estimated nucleated cell counts. Profiled with immunoSEQ multiplex PCR; TCRdb holds only in-frame clones, not every one. V and J calls plus clone size are reproduced from that table; the DNA served to infer D and trimming. In the table there are about 140,000 clones, 85% to 90% of which are singletons. The J segment lost 6 bases and the V segment lost 3 bases, leaving 4 bases of the junction unmatched. The CDR3 covers 15 residues. The germline CDR1 and CDR2 sequences are MDHEN and SYDVKM.

This receptor was taken from an older woman with acute or convalescent COVID-19. This sequence joins TRBV28 and TRBJ1-5, with 11 bases matching TRBD1. The specimen sequenced was peripheral blood. The CDR3 region is CASSLRTGGGQPQHF. CDR3 sequence (DNA): TGTGCCAGCAGTTTGCGGACAGGGGGCGGTCAGCCCCAGCATTTT.